This T cell receptor (beta chain) is drawn from a study of cytomegalovirus exposure and HLA in healthy donors. Overall study findings and caveats: The productive fraction for most TCR beta V segments was about 87% or about 30% in an earlier analysis. Being indistinguishable, some V segments were excluded, TRBV6-2 and TRBV6-3 among them. Reportedly, HLA-A and HLA-B alleles of most subjects were accurately predicted from TCR beta.

V shed 5 bases and J shed 7 bases, with 6 bases lying between them. CDR1 and CDR2 from the germline V gene are LNHDA and SQIVND (reference sequence). The CDR3 has 11 amino acids. Notes on this clone: As yet, its antigen is unknown.

It was with 60 Vbeta and 13 Jbeta primers that the PCR ran. The data were produced by immunoSEQ multiplex PCR, yet TCRdb's version contains in-frame clones alone and is incomplete. The sample lists approximately 160,000 clones, more than 60% occurring once. The sample consisted of PBMCs. The chain employs TRBV19 and TRBJ2-1; no definite D call. The clonotype originates from a male donor in good health and CMV-seronegative. The CDR3 bases are TGTGCCAGTAGTCCCGGGAATGAGCAGTTCTTC. Its translation: CASSPGNEQFF.